The next 3 T cell receptor beta chains were all read from a single sample in a study of T-cell reconstitution after alpha-beta-depleted transplantation in children. The TCRbeta library was prepared with unique molecular identifiers. TCRdb re-derived calls from the PCR reads in MiXCR, one entry per CDR3 protein. The sample holds about half a million distinct CDR3 sequences; around 13% are singletons and the top ten take about 5%. The specimen comprised PBMCs from the stem cell graft donor, sampled from the stem cell graft. The source of these receptors is a human donor who donated a stem cell graft to a child with combined immunodeficiency.

The rearrangement links TRBV9 to TRBJ1-2; 12 bases map to TRBD1. V shed 0 bases, J shed 8 bases, and the junction held 17 bases outside the gene matches. Germline V gene lookup returns CDR1 SGDLS and CDR2 YYNGEE. This CDR3 spans 19 amino acids. CDR3 residues: CASSVDYGRLGQGAKGYTF. Here the CDR3 DNA reads TGTGCCAGCAGCGTAGACTATGGCCGATTGGGACAGGGGGCAAAAGGCTACACCTTC.

The V gene is TRBV12-3 or TRBV12-4, the J gene TRBJ2-2; TRBD1 aligns across 9 bases. V trimming: 3 bases; J trimming: 7 bases; junction bases outside the gene matches: 9. This CDR3 contains 16 residues. The CDR3, as DNA: TGTGCCAGCAGTTTCAGAGGACAGGGGAGGTACGGGGAGCTGTTTTTT. The encoded protein is CASSFRGQGRYGELFF.

The table lists this clonotype with many counts. The CDR3 coding sequence is TGTGCCAGCAGCGGTAGCGGGAGCTCCTACAATGAGCAGTTCTTC. It translates to CASSGSGSSYNEQFF. The chain uses TRBV9 and TRBJ2-1; 9 bases align to TRBD2. The CDR3 spans 15 residues. Germline CDR1 and CDR2: SGDLS and YYNGEE. The trim removed 3 bases at V and 0 bases at J, leaving 1 base unmatched. Based on the CDR3 plus reference TRBV9 and TRBJ2-1, the full variable domain is DSGVTQTPKHLITATGQRVTLRCSPRSGDLSVYWYQQSLDQGLQFLIQYYNGEERAKGNILERFSAQQFPDLHSELNLSSLELGDSALYFCASSGSGSSYNEQFFGPGTRLTVL.